This T cell receptor beta chain was sequenced during a study of T-cell memory formation after mild COVID-19. Study in general: There were largely donor-specific TCR clusters. Findings of the study overall: Pre-infection memory carried some responding clones, suggesting that cross-reactive memory joined.

This clonotype was detected ten times or more. What it binds is not known. The authors produced TCR alpha and TCR beta cDNA libraries with sample barcodes and UMIs by 5'RACE using constant-segment primers. TCRdb processed the 5' RACE reads anew with MiXCR; each CDR3 protein has one entry. In the table there are about 350,000 distinct CDR3 sequences, 25% to 30% of which are singletons. Trimming stripped 5 bases from V and 5 bases from J, with 12 bases between. This CDR3 is 13 amino acids long. In germline, CDR1 is LGHDT, CDR2 YNNKEL (reference sequence). The chain joins TRBV3-1 to TRBJ1-1, with D possibly TRBD1 on 6 matching bases. The sequence was obtained from an adult woman who had mild COVID-19 (a few samples of this study predate the infection). Cell type and time point are not known. Sequencing was carried out using PBMCs or a T cell subset sorted from them (not recorded which). The CDR3 loop reads CASSEGERTEAFF. CDR3 DNA: TGTGCCAGCAGCGAGGGGGAACGTACTGAAGCTTTCTTT. Full variable domain (rest looked up from reference TRBV3-1 and TRBJ1-1): DTAVSQTPKYLVTQMGNDKSIKCEQNLGHDTMYWYKQDSKKFLKIMFSYNNKELIINETVPNRFSPKSPDKAHLNLHINSLELGDSAVYFCASSEGERTEAFFGQGTRLTVV.